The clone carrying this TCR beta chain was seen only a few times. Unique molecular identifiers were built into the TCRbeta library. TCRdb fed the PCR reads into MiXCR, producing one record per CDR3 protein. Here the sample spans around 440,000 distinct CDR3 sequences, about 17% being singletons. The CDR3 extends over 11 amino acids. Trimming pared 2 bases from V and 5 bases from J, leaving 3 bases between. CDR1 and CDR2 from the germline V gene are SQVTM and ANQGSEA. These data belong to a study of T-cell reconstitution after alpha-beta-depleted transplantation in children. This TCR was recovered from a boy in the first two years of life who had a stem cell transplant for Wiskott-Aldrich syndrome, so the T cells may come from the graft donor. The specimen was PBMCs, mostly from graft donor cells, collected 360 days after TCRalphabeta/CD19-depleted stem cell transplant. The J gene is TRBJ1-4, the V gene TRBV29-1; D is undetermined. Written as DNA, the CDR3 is TGCAGCGTTGAAACGAATGAAAAACTGTTTTTT. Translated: CSVETNEKLFF.